Given below is one T cell receptor beta chain in context. This clonotype came up many times. Which antigen it targets is not known. No qualities accompany the bases; no much larger clone lies one base away. Cut back by 3 bases and 0 bases, the V and J ends lie 10 bases apart. The CDR3, cysteine through phenylalanine, is 15 amino acids long. Only the CDR3 part of the read is kept: 45 bases, read in frame from the first base. Via the germline V gene, CDR1 is MDHEN and CDR2 SYDVKM. The data originate from a study of response to subunit inactivated influenza vaccine (dated by TCRdb to the late 2010s). About the investigation overall: Deep quantitative T cell receptor repertoire profiling was used in the study to track responses to a trivalent subunit inactivated influenza vaccine.

Overall study results and their limits: The authors suggested that each seasonal influenza vaccination may recruit only a limited number of new T cells.

The library was generated by RT-PCR. The sequencer was an Illumina HiSeq 2500. The raw public reads went through TCRdb reprocessing: fastp at Q25, MiXCR clone calling, in-frame beta chains kept. Here each entry gathers all rows of one CDR3 protein and keeps the most common genes and DNA. This sample is represented by fewer than 600,000 distinct CDR3 sequences; approximately 7.8% of them were singletons. The top ten clones comprise about an eighth of the sample. This TCR derives from a man between 50 and 75 years old who received an inactivated influenza vaccine. Donor details come from another sample of the same person, matched by shared clones. The chain is made from TRBV28 and TRBJ2-3; too little of a D gene remains to name it. The input for sequencing was PBMCs from blood, taken around 25 months after vaccination. Here the CDR3 is given as CASSFGRRSTDTQYF. The nucleotide sequence reads as follows: TGTGCCAGCAGTTTCGGCAGGAGAAGCACAGATACGCAGTATTTT.